The next 26 T cell receptor beta chains were all read from a single sample in a study of T cells in tuberculosis. Assay used: immunoSEQ multiplex PCR; TCRdb lists only in-frame clones, some missing. The table includes 30,000 or so clones, roughly 95% detected once. The sequencing input was PBMCs. The source of these receptors is a donor between 10 and 35 years old with latent tuberculosis or without tuberculosis infection.

This clone is a singleton in its sample. The rearrangement uses TRBV7-2 and TRBJ2-1, with 9 nucleotides matching TRBD1. This CDR3 region has 15 residues. J was trimmed by 4 bases and V by 1 base; bases with no gene match: 2. From germline, CDR1 is SGHTA and CDR2 FQGNSA. The CDR3 DNA follows: TGTGCCAGCAGCTTAGGGACAGGGGTGTACAATGAGCAGTTCTTC. Its translation: CASSLGTGVYNEQFF. The variable domain in full, with the rest retrieved from reference TRBV7-2 and TRBJ2-1, is GAGVSQSPSNKVTEKGKDVELRCDPISGHTALYWYRQSLGQGLEFLIYFQGNSAPDKSGLPSDRFSAERTGGSVSTLTIQRTQQEDSAVYLCASSLGTGVYNEQFFGPGTRLTVL.

The chain has TRBV7-8 and TRBJ2-3; 8 bases map to TRBD2. The ends lost 5 bases at V and 4 bases at J; junction bases unmatched: 5. CDR3 length equals 14 residues. The germline gives CDR1 SGHVS, CDR2 FQNEAQ. CDR3 region: CASSPTAGADTQYF. As DNA, the CDR3 is TGTGCCAGCAGCCCCACAGCGGGAGCAGATACGCAGTATTTT.

This chain's CDR3 is CASSLGTGRLTGELFF. The CDR3 DNA follows: TGTGCCAGCAGCTTAGGGACAGGGAGGTTGACCGGGGAGCTGTTTTTT. This chain connects TRBV7-7 to TRBJ2-2; 8 nucleotides match TRBD1. Germline CDR1 is SSHAT and CDR2 is FNYEAQ (reference sequence). Trimming took 1 base from V and 5 from J; bases not matched to a gene: 6. The CDR3 is 16 residues long.

J is TRBJ1-3 and V is TRBV5-1; D gene uncertain. Germline V gives CDR1 SGHRS, CDR2 YFSETQ. Trimming pared 0 bases from V and 0 bases from J, leaving 7 bases between. CDR3 length: 15 amino acids. DNA for the CDR3: TGCGCCAGCAGCTTGGGCGAGAGCTCTGGAAACACCATATATTTT. The encoded protein is CASSLGESSGNTIYF.

The genes are TRBV6-5 and TRBJ2-5, with 12 bases lining up with TRBD2. CDR3 length: 15 amino acids. Per the germline V gene, CDR1 is MNHEY and CDR2 is SVGAGI. J gave up 2 bases and V 6 bases, and 4 bases lay outside the gene matches. The CDR3 is CASSQTSGRQETQYF. DNA for the CDR3: TGTGCCAGCAGCCAAACTAGCGGGAGGCAAGAGACCCAGTACTTC.

This rearrangement joins TRBV30 to TRBJ2-2; unclear D gene. The CDR3 is made up of 12 amino acids. V lost 2 bases, J lost 3 bases, and 4 bases lay in between. CDR1 and CDR2 from the germline V gene are GTSNPN and SVGIG (reference sequence). The CDR3 bases are TGTGCCTGGAGTATATACACCGGGGAGCTGTTTTTT. It specifies CAWSIYTGELFF.

This clone was detected only once. V and J are TRBV4-2 and TRBJ2-7; the D gene is possibly TRBD1 (6 bases). CDR3 length: 15 residues. Trimming took off 0 bases at V and 1 base at J, with 10 bases between the two ends. In germline, CDR1 is LGHNA, CDR2 YNFKEQ. The CDR3 nucleotides are TGTGCCAGCAGCCAAGATGCGCAGGGGTCCTACGAGCAGTACTTC. Protein product: CASSQDAQGSYEQYF.

This rearrangement joins TRBV6-1 to TRBJ1-4; D gene unclear. There are 15 residues in the CDR3. Germline CDR1 is MNHNS and CDR2 is SASEGT. Trimming shortened V by 2 bases and J by 0 bases, and 7 bases separated the two germline ends. The CDR3 DNA sequence: TGTGCCAGCAGTGAATACGAGGCAACTAATGAAAAACTGTTTTTT. Translated: CASSEYEATNEKLFF.

This clone was observed once. V is TRBV11-2 and J is TRBJ1-1, with D possibly matching TRBD1 (5 bases). There are 14 residues in the CDR3. The V end was cut by 7 bases, the J end by 1 base, with 13 bases between. The germline V gene encodes CDR1 SGHAT and CDR2 FQNNGV. CDR3 sequence reads: CASNRGISNTEAFF. The CDR3, as DNA: TGTGCCAGCAATCGGGGGATATCGAACACTGAAGCTTTCTTT.

The V and J genes are TRBV4-3 and TRBJ2-1; 11 bases fit TRBD2. This CDR3 has 15 amino acids. The V gene end was trimmed by 3 bases and the J gene end by 6 bases; junction bases not matched to a gene: 4. The germline V gene encodes CDR1 LGHNA and CDR2 YSLEER. The CDR3 region is CASSHTSGGPNEQFF. The CDR3 DNA is TGCGCCAGCAGCCATACTAGCGGGGGCCCCAATGAGCAGTTCTTC.

The gene calls are TRBV5-6 and TRBJ2-5, with TRBD2 matching over 12 bases. V was clipped by 1 base and J by 7 bases; unmatched bases: 11. Germline CDR1 SGHDT, CDR2 YYEEEE. The CDR3 totals 17 residues. The CDR3 here is CASSLRLAGGPDGTQYF. CDR3 DNA: TGTGCCAGCAGCTTGCGGCTAGCGGGGGGGCCGGACGGGACCCAGTACTTC.

The chain carries TRBV11-3 and TRBJ2-7, with TRBD1 matching over 8 bases. The germline V gene has CDR1 SGHNT and CDR2 YENEEA. V lost 6 bases, J lost 3 bases, and 4 bases stayed unmatched. The CDR3 is 13 residues long. The CDR3 DNA reads as TGTGCCAGCAGTGGCACAGGGGGCTACGAGCAGTACTTC. Protein: CASSGTGGYEQYF.

The chain combines TRBV29-1 with TRBJ1-1, with a possible D match to TRBD1 (5 bases). Germline V gives CDR1 SQVTM, CDR2 ANQGSEA. The CDR3 is made up of 11 amino acids. Trimming left V 5 bases short and J 6 bases short, with 10 bases between. CDR3 bases: TGCAGCGTTCTCGGGGGTGCTGAAGCTTTCTTT. Translated, it gives CSVLGGAEAFF.

This chain joins TRBV6-1 and TRBJ1-4, with 9 nucleotides matching TRBD1. From germline, CDR1 is MNHNS and CDR2 SASEGT. V lost 5 bases to trimming and J lost 7 bases; unmatched junction nucleotides: 5. This CDR3 is built from 14 residues. The CDR3, as DNA: TGTGCCAGCAGTTTGGACAGGGGAGGTGAAAAACTGTTTTTT. Translation: CASSLDRGGEKLFF.

This chain uses TRBV5-1 with TRBJ2-3; 9 bases line up with TRBD1. There are 14 residues in the CDR3. Germline loops: CDR1 SGHRS, CDR2 YFSETQ. Trimming removed 4 bases from V and 5 bases from J; junction bases left unmatched: 5. CDR3 residues: CASSTGGNQDTQYF. The CDR3 DNA reads as TGCGCCAGCAGCACAGGGGGCAATCAAGATACGCAGTATTTT.

The chain is built from TRBV7-8 and TRBJ1-1; D is ambiguous. The CDR3 is 14 amino acids. Germline V gene lookup returns CDR1 SGHVS and CDR2 FQNEAQ. The V and J ends lost 0 bases and 5 bases respectively, with 10 bases between them. The CDR3 here is CASSLAVLETEAFF. The CDR3 coding sequence is TGTGCCAGCAGCTTAGCGGTACTTGAGACTGAAGCTTTCTTT.

J is TRBJ1-1 and V is TRBV6-1; possibly TRBD1 for D (6 bases). The V gene lost 6 bases and the J gene lost 1 base, with 12 bases spanning the gap. The CDR3 is 14 residues long. Per the germline V gene, CDR1 is MNHNS and CDR2 is SASEGT. The CDR3 here is CASRLGTTNTEAFF. The CDR3 DNA reads TGTGCCAGCAGGTTGGGGACAACGAACACTGAAGCTTTCTTT.

The V gene is TRBV7-3, the J gene TRBJ2-1, with D perhaps matching TRBD1 (6 bases). The CDR3 runs to 14 residues. Trimming shortened V by 2 bases and J by 10 bases, and 15 bases separated the two germline ends. CDR1 is SGHTA, CDR2 FQGTGA, per germline. The CDR3 reads CASSLGTGSPEQFF. The CDR3 region has the DNA TGTGCCAGCAGCTTAGGAACAGGGTCTCCAGAGCAGTTCTTC.

V usage is TRBV5-5 and J usage is TRBJ1-1; 7 positions match TRBD1. In germline, CDR1 is SGHKS, CDR2 YYEKEE (reference sequence). The CDR3 length is 16 residues. The V and J ends lost 2 bases and 7 bases, in that order; junction bases with no gene match: 14. This CDR3 is CASSFRQGQSSGEAFF. CDR3 sequence (DNA): TGTGCCAGCAGCTTTCGACAGGGACAAAGCTCCGGTGAAGCTTTCTTT.

In this sample, this clone turned up once. The chain has TRBV5-4 and TRBJ2-2, with unresolved D. The CDR3 is 16 amino acids. The germline gives CDR1 SGHNT, CDR2 YYREEE (reference sequence). Trimming took off 0 bases at V and 0 bases at J, with 9 bases between the two ends. In DNA form, the CDR3 reads TGTGCCAGCAGCTTGGGACTCCCTGCGAACACCGGGGAGCTGTTTTTT. Protein product: CASSLGLPANTGELFF.

This clone was picked up a small number of times. V gene TRBV5-1 combines with J gene TRBJ1-2, with D perhaps TRBD1 (6 bases). Germline CDR1 reads SGHRS; CDR2 reads YFSETQ. Trimming pared 4 bases from V and 8 bases from J, leaving 18 bases between. CDR3 length: 14 residues. The CDR3 coding sequence is TGCGCCAGCAGCCTAGGACAGAGCCCTCTGGGCTACACCTTC. It specifies CASSLGQSPLGYTF.

The rearrangement links TRBV5-4 to TRBJ2-1; TRBD2 is a possible D gene (7 bases). The V end was cut by 3 bases, the J end by 7 bases, with 17 bases between. Per the germline V gene, CDR1 is SGHNT and CDR2 is YYREEE (reference sequence). The CDR3 extends over 15 amino acids. The CDR3 reads CASSSQGRAKNEQFF. The CDR3 nucleotides read TGTGCCAGCAGCTCCCAGGGGAGGGCCAAAAATGAGCAGTTCTTC.

This rearrangement joins TRBV2 to TRBJ1-1; D not resolved. Per germline, CDR1 SNHLY and CDR2 FYNNEI. V lost 6 bases to trimming and J lost 4 bases, with 15 bases between them. This CDR3 spans 14 amino acids. The CDR3 protein is CASRTLGFGTEAFF. CDR3 bases: TGTGCCAGCAGGACTCTGGGTTTTGGCACTGAAGCTTTCTTT.

This chain uses TRBV7-8 with TRBJ2-2, with 12 bases aligning to TRBD2. The CDR3 runs to 18 residues. The V gene end was trimmed by 3 bases and the J gene end by 1 base; junction bases not matched to a gene: 6. Looked up from germline, CDR1 is SGHVS and CDR2 is FQNEAQ. CDR3 nucleotides: TGTGCCAGCAGCTTTGCTAGCGGGGGGGCTTTGAACACCGGGGAGCTGTTTTTT. Encoded protein: CASSFASGGALNTGELFF.

The J gene is TRBJ2-3, the V gene TRBV30; D possibly corresponds to TRBD2 (6 bases). Per germline, CDR1 GTSNPN and CDR2 SVGIG (reference sequence). Trimming took off 0 bases at V and 0 bases at J, with 10 bases between the two ends. The CDR3 loop spans 15 amino acids. The CDR3 spells CAWSVFAGSTDTQYF. CDR3 bases: TGTGCCTGGAGTGTATTCGCGGGAAGCACAGATACGCAGTATTTT.

The V gene is TRBV7-6, the J gene TRBJ2-1, with TRBD2 identical over 13 bases. The V gene end was trimmed by 2 bases and the J gene end by 10 bases; junction bases not matched to a gene: 2. CDR3 length: 14 residues. The germline CDR1 and CDR2 sequences are SGHVS and FNYEAQ. The CDR3 is CASSLPTSGREQFF. CDR3 sequence (DNA): TGTGCCAGCAGCTTACCGACTAGCGGGAGGGAGCAGTTCTTC.